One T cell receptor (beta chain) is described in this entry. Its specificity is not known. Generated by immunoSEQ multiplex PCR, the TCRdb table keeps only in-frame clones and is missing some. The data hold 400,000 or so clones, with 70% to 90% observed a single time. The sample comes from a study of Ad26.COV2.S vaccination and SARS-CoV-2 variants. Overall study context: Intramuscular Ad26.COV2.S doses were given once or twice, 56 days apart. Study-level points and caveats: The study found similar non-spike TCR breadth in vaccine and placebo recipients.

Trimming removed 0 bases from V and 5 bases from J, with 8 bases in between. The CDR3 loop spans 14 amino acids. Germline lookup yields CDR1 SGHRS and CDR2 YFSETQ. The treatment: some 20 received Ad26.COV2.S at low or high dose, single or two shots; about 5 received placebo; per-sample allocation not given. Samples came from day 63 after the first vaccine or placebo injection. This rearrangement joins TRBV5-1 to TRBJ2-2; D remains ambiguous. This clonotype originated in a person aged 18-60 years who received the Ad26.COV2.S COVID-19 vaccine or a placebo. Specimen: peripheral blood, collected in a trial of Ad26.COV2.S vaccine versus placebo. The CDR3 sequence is CASSLAVETGELFF. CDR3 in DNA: TGCGCCAGCAGCTTGGCCGTTGAGACCGGGGAGCTGTTTTTT.